The source of this T cell receptor (beta chain) is a study of PD-1 blockade in mismatch repair-deficient tumors. At the level of the study: All were previously treated, progressing patients with over 9 mismatch repair-deficient cancer types.

Notes on the study in general: Tumor-resident clones, often undetectable pretreatment in blood, expanded then contracted after pembrolizumab.

Some clones are missing from TCRdb's copy, which holds only in-frame ones; the method was immunoSEQ multiplex PCR. The table lists roughly 120,000 clones, about nine tenths of them singletons. This CDR3 contains 16 residues. Comment on this clone: Antigen: not known.

The sequenced sample was peripheral blood, obtained 70 to 73 weeks after starting pembrolizumab. The clonotype was recovered from an adult with mismatch repair-deficient cancer. V gene TRBV1 combines with J gene TRBJ2-5; the table's D call, TRBD2, was not checked against the DNA. TRBV1 is a pseudogene locus. CDR3 in amino acids: CTSSQATGLAEETQYF. Written as DNA, the CDR3 is TGCACCAGCAGCCAAGCAACGGGACTAGCGGAAGAGACCCAGTACTTC.